The rows below give T cell receptor beta chains drawn from one sample of a study of T cells after yellow fever vaccination. TCRdb recomputed calls from the 5' RACE reads with MiXCR, one row per CDR3 protein. The sample includes approximately 93,000 distinct CDR3 sequences, around 5.8% seen only once; the top ten take 35% to 45%. The sequenced sample was CD8+ T cells sorted from PBMCs, obtained 10 days after the yellow fever booster vaccination. Receptors were obtained from a man between 18 and 29 years old who received the YFV17D yellow fever vaccine. The CDR3 runs from the conserved cysteine through the conserved F or W. Only part of the rows carry a size: once, few, many, or a class if the clone is expanded.

abundance: many; v_gene: TRBV11-2; j_gene: TRBJ1-2; CDR3aa: CASSLDRAGVYGYTF
abundance: NA; v_gene: TRBV19; j_gene: TRBJ2-1; CDR3aa: CASTWGLSAFF
abundance: NA; v_gene: TRBV7-9; j_gene: TRBJ1-4; CDR3aa: CASSLSATNEKLFF
abundance: NA; v_gene: TRBV12-3/TRBV12-4; j_gene: TRBJ1-1; CDR3aa: CASSLGGEAFF
abundance: NA; v_gene: TRBV15; j_gene: TRBJ2-5; CDR3aa: CATSEQDPFQETQYF
abundance: NA; v_gene: TRBV4-3; j_gene: TRBJ2-1; CDR3aa: CASSQEFLLAGGYNEQFF
abundance: few; v_gene: TRBV6-5; j_gene: TRBJ1-1; CDR3aa: CASRLQLNTEAFF
abundance: few; v_gene: TRBV7-9; j_gene: TRBJ2-5; CDR3aa: CASSLDLGVGYF
abundance: NA; v_gene: TRBV4-1; j_gene: TRBJ1-1; CDR3aa: CASSQDISGGRTEAFF
abundance: many; v_gene: TRBV4-1; j_gene: TRBJ2-4; CDR3aa: CASSQGLAKNIQYF
abundance: NA; v_gene: TRBV9; j_gene: TRBJ1-1; CDR3aa: CASSAGFMNTEAFF
abundance: NA; v_gene: TRBV19; j_gene: TRBJ2-1; CDR3aa: CASSVDTRSSYNEQFF
abundance: NA; v_gene: TRBV18; j_gene: TRBJ2-1; CDR3aa: CASSANDRDNEQFF
abundance: few; v_gene: TRBV7-9; j_gene: TRBJ2-5; CDR3aa: CAKQDDQETQYF
abundance: NA; v_gene: TRBV4-2; j_gene: TRBJ2-3; CDR3aa: CARSLLAGGSTDTQYF
abundance: few; v_gene: TRBV5-4; j_gene: TRBJ1-6; CDR3aa: CASSPGRDRGNFGSYNSPLHF
abundance: few; v_gene: TRBV7-2; j_gene: TRBJ1-1; CDR3aa: CASSTEPGQGGTEAFF
abundance: many; v_gene: TRBV12-3/TRBV12-4; j_gene: TRBJ2-5; CDR3aa: CASSPLTSVQETQYF
abundance: NA; v_gene: TRBV6-6; j_gene: TRBJ2-1; CDR3aa: CASGYLPGQGYNEQFF
abundance: NA; v_gene: TRBV19; j_gene: TRBJ1-1; CDR3aa: CASSIGGNAEAFF
abundance: NA; v_gene: TRBV2; j_gene: TRBJ2-3; CDR3aa: CASSDLMRGGHLSQDTQYF
abundance: NA; v_gene: TRBV29-1; j_gene: TRBJ2-1; CDR3aa: CSAPQGLYNEQFF
abundance: NA; v_gene: TRBV20-1; j_gene: TRBJ1-6; CDR3aa: CSARDPGESFNSPLHF
abundance: many; v_gene: TRBV3-1; j_gene: TRBJ1-1; CDR3aa: CASSNTGEEGAFF
abundance: few; v_gene: TRBV7-9; j_gene: TRBJ2-7; CDR3aa: CASSSSGTAISYEQYF
abundance: many; v_gene: TRBV29-1; j_gene: TRBJ2-7; CDR3aa: CSVVSANEQYF
abundance: few; v_gene: TRBV4-1; j_gene: TRBJ1-2; CDR3aa: CASSQVGQGPYGYTF
abundance: few; v_gene: TRBV7-8; j_gene: TRBJ2-2; CDR3aa: CASSKTSGGSPGELFF
abundance: NA; v_gene: TRBV7-6; j_gene: TRBJ2-3; CDR3aa: CASRNSSSGDHTQYF
abundance: few; v_gene: TRBV6-6; j_gene: TRBJ1-5; CDR3aa: CASSYPGPPDNQPQHF
abundance: NA; v_gene: TRBV14; j_gene: TRBJ2-2; CDR3aa: CASSLGQTYTGELFF
abundance: NA; v_gene: TRBV19; j_gene: TRBJ1-2; CDR3aa: CASSKTPGKGYTF
abundance: NA; v_gene: TRBV10-3; j_gene: TRBJ2-1; CDR3aa: CAISESQRGLNEQFF
abundance: NA; v_gene: TRBV7-9; j_gene: TRBJ1-2; CDR3aa: CASSHPDIYNYGYTF
abundance: few; v_gene: TRBV4-3; j_gene: TRBJ2-3; CDR3aa: CASSPDRLAGGVDTQYF
abundance: NA; v_gene: TRBV5-1; j_gene: TRBJ2-2; CDR3aa: CASSPLGPGELFF
abundance: NA; v_gene: TRBV13; j_gene: TRBJ2-2; CDR3aa: CASSYGTANTGELFF
abundance: NA; v_gene: TRBV6-2/TRBV6-3; j_gene: TRBJ2-3; CDR3aa: CASGPRTWTDTQYF
abundance: NA; v_gene: TRBV9; j_gene: TRBJ1-1; CDR3aa: CASSDLRDRGTEAFF
abundance: few; v_gene: TRBV9; j_gene: TRBJ2-2; CDR3aa: CASSAFSVAYTGELFF
abundance: many; v_gene: TRBV21-1; j_gene: TRBJ2-5; CDR3aa: CASRGQRLQETQYF
abundance: NA; v_gene: TRBV23-1; j_gene: TRBJ2-5; CDR3aa: CASSQWPSTGGPGWTQYF
abundance: few; v_gene: TRBV29-1; j_gene: TRBJ2-3; CDR3aa: CSEEGRTDTQYF
abundance: NA; v_gene: TRBV9; j_gene: TRBJ2-3; CDR3aa: CASSAGLQDTQYF
abundance: NA; v_gene: TRBV6-5; j_gene: TRBJ1-5; CDR3aa: CASRGGVKGQPQHF
abundance: many; v_gene: TRBV5-1; j_gene: TRBJ1-1; CDR3aa: CASSPTTVNTEAFF
abundance: few; v_gene: TRBV3-1; j_gene: TRBJ1-2; CDR3aa: CASSQNTRTGMYYGYTF
abundance: many; v_gene: TRBV7-9; j_gene: TRBJ1-5; CDR3aa: CASSFDLGNQPQHF
abundance: many; v_gene: TRBV10-3; j_gene: TRBJ2-3; CDR3aa: CATRDSTDTQYF
abundance: NA; v_gene: TRBV11-3; j_gene: TRBJ2-2; CDR3aa: CASSPTPNRGGGGELFF
abundance: many; v_gene: TRBV7-8; j_gene: TRBJ2-1; CDR3aa: CASSLVGVEQFF
abundance: few; v_gene: TRBV20-1; j_gene: TRBJ2-3; CDR3aa: CSARVETDTQYF